Presented here are 10 T cell receptor beta chains from one specimen sequenced in a study of CD8+CD57+ T cells in acquired aplastic anemia. The template used for profiling TCR beta VDJ and CDR3 was genomic DNA. A single record per CDR3 protein comes from TCRdb applying MiXCR to the reads. The table records 200,000 to 250,000 distinct CDR3 sequences, 34% of them present only once. The sequenced sample consisted of sorted CD4+, CD8+, or CD8+CD57+ T cells (not recorded which) from PBMCs. These receptors were obtained from a human donor in good health, serving as a control.

This clonotype was counted a few times. The rearrangement links TRBV6-1 to TRBJ1-6; 9 bases map to TRBD1. The length of the CDR3 is 18 residues. The ends lost 1 base at V and 3 bases at J; junction bases unmatched: 7. Germline V gene lookup returns CDR1 MNHNS and CDR2 SASEGT. CDR3 DNA sequence: TGTGCCAGCAGTGAAGGTAAGGACAGGGGTGGCTATAATTCACCCCTCCACTTT. It specifies CASSEGKDRGGYNSPLHF.

On this clonotype: A much bigger clone sits one base away, suggesting this may be a read error. This chain joins TRBV11-2 and TRBJ2-7; 12 positions match TRBD2. This CDR3 is built from 19 residues. The germline CDR1 and CDR2 sequences are SGHAT and FQNNGV. V gave up 1 base and J gave up 2 bases; unmatched junction bases: 12. The CDR3 sequence is CASSLGAGTSGPLPYEQYF. The DNA for the CDR3 is TGTGCCAGCAGCTTAGGAGCCGGGACTAGCGGGCCGCTCCCCTACGAGCAGTACTTC.

As concerns this clonotype: At one end, the junction sequence differs from germline, possibly due to a read error. This chain links TRBV2 with TRBJ1-1, with D unclear. CDR1 is SNHLY and CDR2 is FYNNEI in the germline V gene. The length of the CDR3 is 13 residues. The CDR3 protein is CASSEGMNNEAFF. CDR3 sequence (DNA): TGTGCCAGCAGTGAGGGGATGAACAATGAAGCTTTCTTT. Full variable domain (missing parts from reference TRBV2 and TRBJ1-1): EPEVTQTPSHQVTQMGQEVILRCVPISNHLYFYWYRQILGQKVEFLVSFYNNEISEKSEIFDDQFSVERPDGSNFTLKIRSTKLEDSAMYFCASSEGMNNEAFFGQGTRLTVV.

The table lists this clonotype with many counts. The chain joins TRBV20-1 to TRBJ2-7, with TRBD1 matching over 8 bases. The CDR3 is 14 residues long. With 2 bases clipped from V and 3 bases from J, the junction kept 6 bases outside the gene matches. CDR1 and CDR2 (germline): DFQATT, SNEGSKA (reference sequence). CDR3 sequence: CSARSQGAFYEQYF. The CDR3 region has the DNA TGCAGTGCTAGAAGTCAGGGGGCCTTCTACGAGCAGTACTTC.

About this clonotype: A clone one base away is much larger, so this may be a read error. The CDR3 ends on some other residue instead of the conserved phenylalanine or tryptophan, so this is likely a read error. The chain carries TRBV5-4 and TRBJ2-5, with TRBD2 as a possible D gene (6 bases). V lost 4 bases and J 7 bases, leaving 17 bases between the germline ends. Germline CDR1 reads SGHNT; CDR2 reads YYREEE (reference sequence). The CDR3 is 14 residues long. CDR3: CASSGAGSDGTQYL. The CDR3 DNA is TGTGCCAGCAGCGGGGCGGGAAGCGACGGGACCCAGTACCTC.

This clonotype came up many times. V is TRBV2 and J is TRBJ2-5; D is possibly TRBD1 (6 bases). The V gene's germline CDR1 is SNHLY and CDR2 FYNNEI. This CDR3 spans 14 amino acids. Trimming pared 6 bases from V and 4 bases from J, leaving 15 bases between. The DNA of the CDR3 is TGTGCCAGCAGATACGGGACACTGGGAGAGACCCAGTACTTC. Its protein is CASRYGTLGETQYF.

J is TRBJ2-1 and V is TRBV3-1, with 9 nucleotides matching TRBD2. Germline CDR1 reads LGHDT; CDR2 reads YNNKEL (reference sequence). The CDR3 covers 12 residues. V lost 5 bases to trimming and J lost 13 bases; unmatched junction nucleotides: 6. CDR3 protein: CASSYTGTSQFF. CDR3 in DNA: TGTGCCAGCAGCTATACCGGGACTAGCCAGTTCTTC.

A few counts support this clonotype. The rearrangement links TRBV19 to TRBJ1-3; D call uncertain. CDR1 and CDR2 (germline): LNHDA, SQIVND (reference sequence). CDR3 length: 16 amino acids. Trimming took off 3 bases at V and 0 bases at J, with 12 bases between the two ends. The CDR3 DNA sequence: TGTGCCAGTAGTATCGGAGGCTCTGGCTCTGGAAACACCATATATTTT. As protein: CASSIGGSGSGNTIYF.

The rearrangement joins TRBV5-1 to TRBJ1-2, with D tentatively TRBD1 (5 bases). Trimming took 0 bases from V and 8 from J, leaving 11 bases between them. The CDR3 runs 13 residues. Germline V gene lookup returns CDR1 SGHRS and CDR2 YFSETQ. In nucleotides, the CDR3 is TGCGCCAGCAGCTTGGGACAGACAGCAGGCTACACCTTC. Amino acids: CASSLGQTAGYTF. Filled out from reference TRBV5-1 and TRBJ1-2, the complete variable domain reads KAGVTQTPRYLIKTRGQQVTLSCSPISGHRSVSWYQQTPGQGLQFLFEYFSETQRNKGNFPGRFSGRQFSNSRSEMNVSTLELGDSALYLCASSLGQTAGYTFGSGTRLTVV.

This clonotype came up many times. V and J are TRBV19 and TRBJ2-7; D may be TRBD1 (7 bases). The CDR3 extends over 14 amino acids. Trimming stripped 10 bases from V and 2 bases from J, with 18 bases between. Germline V lookup: CDR1 LNHDA, CDR2 SQIVND (reference sequence). CDR3 region: CATSDRAGPYEQYF. The CDR3 nucleotides read TGTGCCACCTCAGACAGGGCGGGACCCTACGAGCAGTACTTC.